This passage covers 19 T cell receptor beta chains from one sample sequenced in a study of blood T cell repertoires in COVID-19. TCRdb keeps only in-frame clones here, not all; method: immunoSEQ multiplex PCR. The sample yields over 250,000 clones, approximately 78% seen once. The source material was PBMCs or T cells enriched from blood (not recorded which). The receptor set was obtained from a man in his forties who had been exposed to COVID-19.

V gene TRBV6-5 combines with J gene TRBJ1-2; 7 positions match TRBD1. Per the germline V gene, CDR1 is MNHEY and CDR2 is SVGAGI. J was trimmed by 1 base and V by 0 bases; bases with no gene match: 2. This CDR3 is built from 15 residues. The CDR3, as DNA: TGTGCCAGCAGTTACTCTTCAGGGGGTAACTATGGCTACACCTTC. It encodes CASSYSSGGNYGYTF.

The J gene is TRBJ2-6, the V gene TRBV5-6; 8 bases are shared with TRBD1. CDR1 is SGHDT and CDR2 is YYEEEE in the germline V gene. Losses at the gene ends were 3 bases for V and 1 base for J; bases not matched to a gene: 6. The CDR3 runs to 17 residues. DNA for the CDR3: TGTGCCAGCAGCTGGAGGCGGACAGGGTCTGGGGCCAACGTCCTGACTTTC. Its protein is CASSWRRTGSGANVLTF.

The sample holds many counts of this clone. This chain joins TRBV19 and TRBJ1-2; the D gene is possibly TRBD1 (6 bases). The CDR3 spans 16 residues. CDR1 is LNHDA and CDR2 is SQIVND in the germline V gene (reference sequence). The V and J ends lost 3 bases and 7 bases respectively, with 21 bases between them. CDR3 sequence: CASSIWDQSRGGGYTF. In DNA form, the CDR3 reads TGTGCCAGTAGTATCTGGGATCAGTCGAGAGGGGGTGGCTACACCTTC.

The chain links TRBV3-1 (or the pseudogene TRBV3-2) to TRBJ2-7; 10 bases align to TRBD2. J was trimmed by 10 bases and V by 3 bases; bases with no gene match: 15. The germline gives CDR1 LGHDT, CDR2 YNNKEL (reference sequence). This CDR3 spans 16 amino acids. The CDR3 DNA reads TGTGCCAGCAGCCATCGCCGTCTCGGACTAGCGGAAATTCAGTACTTC. This translates into CASSHRRLGLAEIQYF.

This clone showed up just once. The J gene is TRBJ2-5, the V gene TRBV28; 9 bases are a match to TRBD2. CDR1 and CDR2 (germline): MDHEN, SYDVKM. Trimming took 3 bases from V and 7 from J; bases not matched to a gene: 6. This CDR3 contains 14 residues. CDR3 sequence reads: CASSLGLAGVTQYF. CDR3 nucleotide sequence: TGTGCCAGCAGTTTGGGACTAGCCGGTGTGACCCAGTACTTC. Supplemented by reference TRBV28 and TRBJ2-5, the full variable domain reads DVKVTQSSRYLVKRTGEKVFLECVQDMDHENMFWYRQDPGLGLRLIYFSYDVKMKEKGDIPEGYSVSREKKERFSLILESASTNQTSMYLCASSLGLAGVTQYFGPGTRLLVL.

This chain links TRBV5-6 with TRBJ2-1, with D maybe TRBD1 (5 bases). Germline CDR1 is SGHDT and CDR2 is YYEEEE. Trimming removed 1 base at V and 9 bases at J, with 20 bases between. This CDR3 has 16 amino acids. CDR3 protein: CASSLMGRVGSGEQFF. In DNA form, the CDR3 reads TGTGCCAGCAGCTTGATGGGCAGGGTGGGGTCCGGTGAGCAGTTCTTC.

The V call is TRBV11-2, the J call TRBJ2-5, with a tentative D call TRBD2 (6 bases). The CDR3 spans 13 residues. V lost 8 bases and J 9 bases, leaving 19 bases between the germline ends. Germline V CDR1 and CDR2: SGHAT, FQNNGV. CDR3 in DNA: TGTGCCAGCTTGGGGGAGGCCGAGCGGGCCCAGTACTTC. Translation: CASLGEAERAQYF.

The gene calls are TRBV13 and TRBJ2-3, with 8 bases fitting TRBD2. Germline CDR1 and CDR2: PRHDT and FYEKMQ (reference sequence). J lost 0 bases, V lost 5 bases, and 4 bases had no gene match. CDR3 size: 15 residues. The CDR3 nucleotides read TGTGCCAGCAGCCCCCGGGGGGGGAGCACAGATACGCAGTATTTT. It is translated as CASSPRGGSTDTQYF.

The CDR3 is CASSSPHDFSETQYF. The CDR3 bases are TGTGCCAGCAGCTCCCCGCATGACTTTAGTGAGACCCAGTACTTC. The chain links TRBV5-6 to TRBJ2-5; D remains unclear. V was shortened by 3 bases and J by 5 bases, with 17 bases between the two germline ends. Per germline, CDR1 SGHDT and CDR2 YYEEEE. The CDR3 totals 15 residues.

The chain joins TRBV5-1 to TRBJ2-3; 9 bases agree with TRBD2. The CDR3 sequence is 16 residues long. V trimming: 0 bases; J trimming: 0 bases; junction bases outside the gene matches: 2. The V gene's germline CDR1 is SGHRS and CDR2 YFSETQ. The DNA of the CDR3 is TGCGCCAGCAGCTTGGTAACTAGCGGGAGCACAGATACGCAGTATTTT. This gives the protein CASSLVTSGSTDTQYF.

V and J are TRBV7-3 and TRBJ2-2; 8 bases are a match to TRBD2. Germline values: CDR1 SGHTA, CDR2 FQGTGA. V was pared by 4 bases and J by 6 bases, with 10 bases of the junction left unmatched. The CDR3 loop spans 16 amino acids. As DNA, the CDR3 is TGTGCCAGCAGCTCACCAGCCGGGACTAGGTCCGGGGAGCTGTTTTTT. This gives the protein CASSSPAGTRSGELFF.

The chain recombines TRBV28 with TRBJ2-1; 12 bases fit TRBD2. This CDR3 comprises 15 residues. The V segment lost 5 bases and the J segment 15 bases; nucleotides outside the gene matches: 14. Germline V CDR1 and CDR2: MDHEN, SYDVKM. Written as DNA, the CDR3 is TGTGCCAGCAGTCTCTCCGGGACTAGCGGGCGGGGGTGGTTCTTC. Its protein product is CASSLSGTSGRGWFF.

This clone occurred a few times. The V call is TRBV27, the J call TRBJ2-7, with D unclear. V was trimmed by 3 bases and J by 0 bases, leaving 9 bases between them. The germline V gene has CDR1 MNHEY and CDR2 SMNVEV (reference sequence). The CDR3 runs 14 residues. The CDR3 sequence: CASSLTHFSYEQYF. CDR3 DNA: TGTGCCAGCAGTTTGACACACTTCTCCTACGAGCAGTACTTC.

The chain has TRBV21-1 and TRBJ1-3; TRBD1, the D gene given by the table, was not confirmed from the DNA. TRBV21-1 is labeled a pseudogene. The CDR3 covers 15 residues. The CDR3 bases are TGTGCCACCGACCGGGACAGGACCTCTGGAAACACCATATATTTT. Translating gives CATDRDRTSGNTIYF.

In its sample, this clone was seen once. This chain uses TRBV19 with TRBJ1-5; 9 bases line up with TRBD1. The CDR3 has 15 amino acids. Germline V CDR1 and CDR2: LNHDA, SQIVND (reference sequence). Losses at the gene ends were 5 bases for V and 7 bases for J; bases not matched to a gene: 9. The CDR3 region has the DNA TGTGCCAGTAGTGAGACAGGGGGGGGCGGACAGCCCCAGCATTTT. Protein product: CASSETGGGGQPQHF. The full variable domain, rest sourced from reference TRBV19 and TRBJ1-5, is DGGITQSPKYLFRKEGQNVTLSCEQNLNHDAMYWYRQDPGQGLRLIYYSQIVNDFQKGDIAEGYSVSREKKESFPLTVTSAQKNPTAFYLCASSETGGGGQPQHFGDGTRLSIL.

This clone was seen a handful of times. This sequence joins TRBV12-3 or TRBV12-4 and TRBJ1-3; D unresolved. The CDR3 runs to 13 residues. V lost 7 bases and J lost 2, with 9 bases in between. DNA of the CDR3: TGTGCCAGCAAAGCGGGTGCTGGAAACACCATATATTTT. Protein sequence: CASKAGAGNTIYF.

The chain couples TRBV2 to TRBJ1-2, with D possibly being TRBD1 (5 bases). The CDR3 contains 13 residues. CDR1 and CDR2 from the germline V gene are SNHLY and FYNNEI. The V end was cut by 11 bases, the J end by 7 bases, with 20 bases between. DNA of the CDR3: TGTGCCGGGGGTCTCGGGGGAAGAGGTGGCTACACCTTC. Protein: CAGGLGGRGGYTF.

The genes are TRBV19 and TRBJ2-5, with D perhaps matching TRBD2 (6 bases). V was shortened by 10 bases and J by 9 bases, with 24 bases between the two germline ends. The germline CDR1 and CDR2 sequences are LNHDA and SQIVND (reference sequence). The CDR3 runs to 14 residues. CDR3 sequence: CATKGQGSREAQYF. The CDR3 DNA is TGTGCCACCAAAGGTCAGGGTTCCAGGGAGGCCCAGTACTTC.

The chain carries TRBV4-2 and TRBJ1-4; no clear D gene. The V and J ends lost 0 bases and 7 bases respectively, with 6 bases between them. The length of the CDR3 is 13 residues. Germline-derived CDR1 and CDR2 are LGHNA and YNFKEQ. CDR3 sequence reads: CASSQDHGEKLFF. In DNA, the CDR3 is TGTGCCAGCAGCCAAGATCACGGTGAAAAACTGTTTTTT.